Listed here is a single T cell receptor beta chain. These data come from a study of T cell changes during pregnancy in multiple sclerosis. This CDR3 comprises 15 residues. Looked up from germline, CDR1 is SGHRS and CDR2 is YFSETQ. The V gene lost 4 bases and the J gene lost 4 bases, with 14 bases spanning the gap. Produced via immunoSEQ multiplex PCR; TCRdb's table is partial and in-frame only. This table holds 65,000 to 80,000 clones, roughly 93% found once. This TCR came from a female donor with multiple sclerosis, enrolled in a pregnancy study. The rearrangement uses TRBV5-1 and TRBJ2-2; tentatively, D is TRBD1 (5 bases). This specimen was peripheral blood, taken in the second trimester of pregnancy. The CDR3 coding sequence is TGCGCCAGCAGCGCAGACCGTCAGGGCACCGGGGAGCTGTTTTTT. Protein sequence: CASSADRQGTGELFF. Variable domain in full (rest from reference TRBV5-1 and TRBJ2-2): KAGVTQTPRYLIKTRGQQVTLSCSPISGHRSVSWYQQTPGQGLQFLFEYFSETQRNKGNFPGRFSGRQFSNSRSEMNVSTLELGDSALYLCASSADRQGTGELFFGEGSRLTVL.